This T cell receptor (beta chain) was recorded in a study of blood T cells in healthy people across ages. A second PCR of about 7 to 11 cycles used a sample-barcoded 5' primer and a J-beta primer mix. TCRdb passed the 5' RACE reads through MiXCR, listing each CDR3 protein once. The sample contains under 1,000,000 distinct CDR3 sequences, around half of which appear only once. V was pared by 7 bases and J by 6 bases, with 11 bases of the junction left unmatched. The CDR3 length is 15 residues. CDR1 and CDR2 (germline): MNHEY, SVGEGT. At least ten counts were recorded for this clonotype. Material: blood. The clonotype comes from a man older than 75 in good health. V gene TRBV6-2 or TRBV6-3 combines with J gene TRBJ2-3; 9 nucleotides agree with TRBD1. The CDR3 bases are TGTGCCAGCAACCCCGCGGGACAGGGTTTGGATACGCAGTATTTT. It yields the protein CASNPAGQGLDTQYF.